This T cell receptor beta chain was recorded in a study of blood T cell repertoires in COVID-19. About the study: Whether acute or convalescent, the COVID-19 samples came from the United States, Italy and Spain.

In this sample, this clone turned up once. There are 15 residues in the CDR3. CDR1 and CDR2 from the germline V gene are SGHDT and YYEEEE. V was pared by 4 bases and J by 7 bases, with 6 bases of the junction left unmatched. Authors' methods: The assay estimated nucleated cells by amplifying reference gene primers. Repertoires were generated with immunoSEQ multiplex PCR, while TCRdb's copy carries only in-frame clones and drops some. V and J calls plus clone size are reproduced from that table; the DNA served to infer D and trimming. The sample has some 120,000 clones, approximately 80% seen once. The rearrangement joins TRBV5-6 to TRBJ2-1, with 12 bases matching TRBD1. The clonotype was recovered from a woman aged 45-65 years with acute or convalescent COVID-19. The material sequenced was peripheral blood. The chain's CDR3 is CASSLPGQGANEQFF. CDR3 in DNA: TGTGCCAGCAGCCTACCGGGACAGGGGGCTAATGAGCAGTTCTTC.